The present T cell receptor beta chain was sequenced within a study of T cell responses to AZD1222 COVID-19 vaccine. This CDR3 comprises 15 residues. Per the germline V gene, CDR1 is MNHEY and CDR2 is SMNVEV (reference sequence). V was shortened by 8 bases and J by 4 bases, with 20 bases between the two germline ends. General study points: Repertoire samples came only from after the peak T cell response. Unmutated variant regions are reportedly the target of nearly half of TCRs that are spike-specific. Spike-specific TCR breadth and depth rose after two AZD1222 doses. Females outnumbered males among donors, who were mostly white British; clonal diversity was possibly underestimated.

As concerns this clone: Its antigen remains unknown.

TCRdb's copy holds only in-frame clones and misses some; the assay was immunoSEQ multiplex PCR. The sample has about 90,000 clones, 85% seen once. Specimen: peripheral blood, collected 28 days after the second AZD1222 dose. The receptor was derived from an adult who received the AZD1222 COVID-19 vaccine. This chain uses TRBV27 with TRBJ1-2, with D perhaps matching TRBD1 (5 bases). CDR3: CASGLRDLGVYGYTF. The CDR3 DNA is TGTGCCAGCGGCCTCCGGGACCTCGGAGTCTATGGCTACACCTTC.